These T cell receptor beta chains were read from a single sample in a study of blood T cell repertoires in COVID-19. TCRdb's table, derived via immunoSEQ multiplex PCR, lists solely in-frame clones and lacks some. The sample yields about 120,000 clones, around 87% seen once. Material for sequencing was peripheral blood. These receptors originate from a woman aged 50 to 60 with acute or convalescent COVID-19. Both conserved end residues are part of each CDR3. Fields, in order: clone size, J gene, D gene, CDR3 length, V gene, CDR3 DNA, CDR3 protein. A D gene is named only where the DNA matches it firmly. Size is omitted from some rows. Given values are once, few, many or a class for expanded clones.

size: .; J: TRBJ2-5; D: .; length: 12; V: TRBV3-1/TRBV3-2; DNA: TGTGCCAGCAGCCCAGACGGGGAGACCCAGTACTTC; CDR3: CASSPDGETQYF
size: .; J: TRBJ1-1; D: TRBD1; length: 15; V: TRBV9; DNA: TGTGCCAGCAGCTCTCCAGAACAGGGGCGGCGGGAAGCTTTCTTT; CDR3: CASSSPEQGRREAFF
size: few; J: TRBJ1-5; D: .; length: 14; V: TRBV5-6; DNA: TGTGCCAGCAGCTTTACGGGAAGCAATCAGCCCCAGCATTTT; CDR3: CASSFTGSNQPQHF
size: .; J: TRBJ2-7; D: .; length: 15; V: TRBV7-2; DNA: TGTGCCAGCAGTGTGGGGCAGGGGTCCCCCTACGAGCAGTACTTC; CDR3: CASSVGQGSPYEQYF
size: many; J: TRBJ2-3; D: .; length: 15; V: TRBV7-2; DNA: TGTGCCAGCAGCGGGGACTCCAAGGGAGACGATACGCAGTATTTT; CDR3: CASSGDSKGDDTQYF
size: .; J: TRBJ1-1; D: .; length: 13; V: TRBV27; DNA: TGTGCCAGCAGAGGACAGACGAACACTGAAGCTTTCTTT; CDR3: CASRGQTNTEAFF
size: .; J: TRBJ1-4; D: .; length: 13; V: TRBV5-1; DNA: TGCGCCAGCAGCTTGGGAGGAAATGAAAAACTGTTTTTT; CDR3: CASSLGGNEKLFF
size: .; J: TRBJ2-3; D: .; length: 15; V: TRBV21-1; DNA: TGTGCCAGCAGCAAGACAGTCCCTAATACAGATACGCAGTATTTT; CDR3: CASSKTVPNTDTQYF
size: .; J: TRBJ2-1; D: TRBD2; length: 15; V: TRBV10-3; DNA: TGTGCCATCAGTGAGCAGTTACTAGCGGGAAATGAGCAGTTCTTC; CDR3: CAISEQLLAGNEQFF
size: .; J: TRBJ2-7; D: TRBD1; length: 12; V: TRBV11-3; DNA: TGTGCCAGCAGAACAGGGGATTACGAGCAGTACTTC; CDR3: CASRTGDYEQYF
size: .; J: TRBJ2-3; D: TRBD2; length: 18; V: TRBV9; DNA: TGTGCCAGCAGCGTAGACCTAGCGGGGGGGCAGAGCACAGATACGCAGTATTTT; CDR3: CASSVDLAGGQSTDTQYF
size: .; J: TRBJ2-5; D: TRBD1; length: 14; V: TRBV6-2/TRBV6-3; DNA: TGTGCCAGCAGTTACTGGCAGGGGGCTGAGACCCAGTACTTC; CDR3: CASSYWQGAETQYF
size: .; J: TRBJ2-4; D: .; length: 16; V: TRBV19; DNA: TGTGCCAGTAGCAGAACAGGGTCGGGGGCCAAAAACATTCAGTACTTC; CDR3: CASSRTGSGAKNIQYF
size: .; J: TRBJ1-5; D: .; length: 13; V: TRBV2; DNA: TGTGCCAGTAGACGGGATAGCAATCAGCCCCAGCATTTT; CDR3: CASRRDSNQPQHF
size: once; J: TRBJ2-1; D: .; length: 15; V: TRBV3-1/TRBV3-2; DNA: TGTGCCAGCAGCAGCCGGGTTCCATGGGACAATGAGCAGTTCTTC; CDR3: CASSSRVPWDNEQFF
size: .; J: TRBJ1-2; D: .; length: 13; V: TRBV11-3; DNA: TGTGCCAGCAGCTTACAGGGGTACTATGGCTACACCTTC; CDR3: CASSLQGYYGYTF
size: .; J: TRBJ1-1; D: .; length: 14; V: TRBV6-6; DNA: TGTGCCAGCAGACACAGGGCGGGGAACACTGAAGCTTTCTTT; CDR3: CASRHRAGNTEAFF
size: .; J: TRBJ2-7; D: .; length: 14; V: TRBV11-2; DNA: TGTGCCAGCAGCTCAGGTCGGGGGTCCTACGAGCAGTACTTC; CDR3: CASSSGRGSYEQYF
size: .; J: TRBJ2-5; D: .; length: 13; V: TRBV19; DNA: TGTGCCAGTAGTAAGACAGCCCAAGAGACCCAGTACTTC; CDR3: CASSKTAQETQYF
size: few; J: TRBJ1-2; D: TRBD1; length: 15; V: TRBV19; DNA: TGTGCCAGTTGGGACAGGGGGCTGCGAGGAGATGGCTACACCTTC; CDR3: CASWDRGLRGDGYTF
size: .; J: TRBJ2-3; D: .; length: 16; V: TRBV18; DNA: TGTGCCAGCTCACCACCCTGGGAACAGGGTTCAGATACGCAGTATTTT; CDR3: CASSPPWEQGSDTQYF
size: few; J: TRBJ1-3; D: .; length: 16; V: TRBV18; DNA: TGTGCCAGCTCACCAATGTTTGAAAGACTTGGAAACACCATATATTTT; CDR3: CASSPMFERLGNTIYF
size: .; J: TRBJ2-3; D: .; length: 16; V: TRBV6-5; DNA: TGTGCCAGCAGTTACTCTACAGGAGGGCCCACAGATACGCAGTATTTT; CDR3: CASSYSTGGPTDTQYF
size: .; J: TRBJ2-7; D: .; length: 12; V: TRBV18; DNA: TGTGCCAGCTCACCGGCAATCTACGAGCAGTACTTC; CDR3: CASSPAIYEQYF
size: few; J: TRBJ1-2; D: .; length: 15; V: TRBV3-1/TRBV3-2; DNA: TGTGCCAGCAGCCAAGTGGGGCCCGGGCACTGCGGCTACACCTTC; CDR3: CASSQVGPGHCGYTF
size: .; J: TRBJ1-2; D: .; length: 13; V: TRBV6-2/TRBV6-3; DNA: TGTGCCAGCAGTTACTTCCGTGAGGGAATGGGCACCTTC; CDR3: CASSYFREGMGTF
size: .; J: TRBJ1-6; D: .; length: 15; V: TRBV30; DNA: TGTGCCTGGAGTGCAGGGGCAGGGAGTATGTCACCCCTCCACTTT; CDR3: CAWSAGAGSMSPLHF
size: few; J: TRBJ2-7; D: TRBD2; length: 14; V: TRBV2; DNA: TGTGCCAGCAGTGAAGGCGGGGGAGACTACGAGCAGTACTTC; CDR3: CASSEGGGDYEQYF
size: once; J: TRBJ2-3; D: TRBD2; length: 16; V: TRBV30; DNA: TGTGCCTGGAAGTTCGGGAGGGGGGGCCGGACAGATACGCAGTATTTT; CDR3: CAWKFGRGGRTDTQYF
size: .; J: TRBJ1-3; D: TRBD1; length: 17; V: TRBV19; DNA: TGTGCCAGTAGTATTTCCGGGACAGGGGGTCCTGGAAACACCATATATTTT; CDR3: CASSISGTGGPGNTIYF
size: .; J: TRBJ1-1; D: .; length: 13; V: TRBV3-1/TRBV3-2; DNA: TGTGCCAGCAGCCAAGTTCTGGGGGACAAGGGTTTCTTT; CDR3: CASSQVLGDKGFF
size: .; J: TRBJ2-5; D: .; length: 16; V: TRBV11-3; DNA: TGTGCCAGCAGCTTAGATCTTAGGACACAGCAAGAGACCCAGTACTTC; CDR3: CASSLDLRTQQETQYF
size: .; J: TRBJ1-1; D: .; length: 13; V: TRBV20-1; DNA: TGCAGTGCTAGTAGCAGCGCGAACACTGAAGCTTTCTTT; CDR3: CSASSSANTEAFF
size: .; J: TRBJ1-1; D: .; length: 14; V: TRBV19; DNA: TGTGCCAGTAGTATAGACGCAGGGAACACTGAAGCTTTCTTT; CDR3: CASSIDAGNTEAFF
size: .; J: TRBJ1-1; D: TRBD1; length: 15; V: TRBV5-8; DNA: TGTGCCAGCAGCAGGTGGGACAGGATAAACACTGAAGCTTTCTTT; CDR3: CASSRWDRINTEAFF
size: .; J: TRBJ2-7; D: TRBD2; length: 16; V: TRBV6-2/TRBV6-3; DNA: TGTGCCAGCAGTTACGGAGGGACTAGCGGAACCTACGAGCAGTACTTC; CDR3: CASSYGGTSGTYEQYF
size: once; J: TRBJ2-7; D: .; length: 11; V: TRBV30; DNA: TGTGCCTGGAGTGTACAATACGAGCAGTACTTC; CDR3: CAWSVQYEQYF
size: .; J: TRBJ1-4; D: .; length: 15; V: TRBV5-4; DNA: TGTGCCAGCAGCGAAAAGGCGGGCCTTAATGAAAAACTGTTTTTT; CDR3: CASSEKAGLNEKLFF
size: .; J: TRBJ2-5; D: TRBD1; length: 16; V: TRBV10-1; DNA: TGCGCCAGCAGTGAGGGGACAGGGGTTGGAGGAGAGACCCAGTACTTC; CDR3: CASSEGTGVGGETQYF
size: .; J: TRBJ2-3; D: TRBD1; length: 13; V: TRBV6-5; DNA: TGTGCCAGCAGAAGGACAGGGACCGATACGCAGTATTTT; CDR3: CASRRTGTDTQYF
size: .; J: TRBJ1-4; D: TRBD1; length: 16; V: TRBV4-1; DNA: TGCGCCAGCAGCCAAGATCGACAGGGGGGCGGTGAAAAACTGTTTTTT; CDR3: CASSQDRQGGGEKLFF
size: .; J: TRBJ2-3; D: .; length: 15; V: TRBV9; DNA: TGTGCCAGCAGCGTAGATGCAGGGGCCCCCGATACGCAGTATTTT; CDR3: CASSVDAGAPDTQYF
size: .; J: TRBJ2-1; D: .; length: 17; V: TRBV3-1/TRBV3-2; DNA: TGTGCCAGCAGCCTCCCTTTAGCCCTCGGGGAAAACAATGAGCAGTTCTTC; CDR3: CASSLPLALGENNEQFF
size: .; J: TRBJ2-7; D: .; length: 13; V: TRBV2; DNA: TGTGCCAGCGGAACACGGGACTCTCACGAGCAGTACTTC; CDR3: CASGTRDSHEQYF
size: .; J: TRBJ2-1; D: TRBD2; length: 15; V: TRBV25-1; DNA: TGTGCCAGCAGTCTAGCGGGGGAGGGCTACAATGAGCAGTTCTTC; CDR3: CASSLAGEGYNEQFF
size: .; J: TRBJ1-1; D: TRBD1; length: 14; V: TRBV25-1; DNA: TGTGCCAGCAGACAGGGGGCGCTGGGCACTGAAGCTTTCTTT; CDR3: CASRQGALGTEAFF
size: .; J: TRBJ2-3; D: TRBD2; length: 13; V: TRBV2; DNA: TGTGGGGGCGGGAGGTCGGGCACAGATACGCAGTATTTT; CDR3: CGGGRSGTDTQYF
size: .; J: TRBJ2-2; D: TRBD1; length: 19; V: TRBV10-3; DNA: TGTGCCATCAGTGACCCTATGCGTCGACAGGGAATGAACACCGGGGAGCTGTTTTTT; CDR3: CAISDPMRRQGMNTGELFF
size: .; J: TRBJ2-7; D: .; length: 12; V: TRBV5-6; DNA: TGTGCCAGCAGCTGGCTCTCCTACGAGCAGTACTTC; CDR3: CASSWLSYEQYF
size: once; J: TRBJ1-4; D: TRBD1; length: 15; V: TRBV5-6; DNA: TGTGCCAGCAGCCTGGGGACAGGGGGCGTTGAAAAACTGTTTTTT; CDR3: CASSLGTGGVEKLFF
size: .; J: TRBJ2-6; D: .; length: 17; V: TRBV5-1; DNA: TGCGCCACCCAAGACCGACAGGCCCTCTCTGGGGCCAACGTCCTGACTTTC; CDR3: CATQDRQALSGANVLTF
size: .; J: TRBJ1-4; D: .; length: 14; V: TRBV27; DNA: TGTGCCAGCAGCGACACCTGGACAGAAGAAAAACTGTTTTTT; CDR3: CASSDTWTEEKLFF
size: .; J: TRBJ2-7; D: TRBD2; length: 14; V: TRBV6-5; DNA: TGTGCCAGCAGTCGTAGCGGGAGCACAAACGAGCAGTACTTC; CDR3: CASSRSGSTNEQYF
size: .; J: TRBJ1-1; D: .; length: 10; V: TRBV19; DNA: TGTGCCAGCACAGGCTTTGAAGCTTTCTTT; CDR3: CASTGFEAFF
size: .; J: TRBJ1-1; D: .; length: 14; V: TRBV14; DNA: TGTGCCAGCAGCCAAGTCGGGGGTGACACTGAAGCTTTCTTT; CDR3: CASSQVGGDTEAFF
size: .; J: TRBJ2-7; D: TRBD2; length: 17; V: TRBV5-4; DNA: TGTGCCAGCAGCTTTCCCCCGGGCCGGGGGGGGATTGCCGAGCAGTACTTC; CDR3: CASSFPPGRGGIAEQYF
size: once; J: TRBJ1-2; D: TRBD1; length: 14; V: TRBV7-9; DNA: TGTGCCAGCAGCCTCGGGACAGGGGCCTATGGCTACACCTTC; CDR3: CASSLGTGAYGYTF
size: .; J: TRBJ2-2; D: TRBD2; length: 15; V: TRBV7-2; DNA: TGTGCCAGCAGCTTATGGTCGGGAGGGGCCGGGGAGCTGTTTTTT; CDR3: CASSLWSGGAGELFF
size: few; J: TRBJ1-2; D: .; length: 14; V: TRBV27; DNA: TGTGCCAGCAGTCCCGAGTTCGGGGGGTATGGCTACACCTTC; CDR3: CASSPEFGGYGYTF